The 2 T cell receptor beta chains given below trace back to one sample, sequenced in a study of T cell responses to AZD1222 COVID-19 vaccine. The data were produced by immunoSEQ multiplex PCR, yet TCRdb's version contains in-frame clones alone and is incomplete. The sample holds about 110,000 clones, more than 70% seen once. Sample: peripheral blood, taken on day 0 of AZD1222 vaccination. The receptors come from an adult in good health.

This rearrangement joins TRBV29-1 to TRBJ2-5; D may match TRBD1 or TRBD2 (5 bases each). This CDR3 has 11 amino acids. Germline V gene data show CDR1 as SQVTM and CDR2 as ANQGSEA. The V end was cut by 4 bases, the J end by 7 bases, with 10 bases between. The CDR3 coding sequence is TGCAGCGTTGGAGGGGTTCGGACCCAGTACTTC. Protein: CSVGGVRTQYF. The full variable domain, its missing parts supplied by reference TRBV29-1 and TRBJ2-5, is SAVISQKPSRDICQRGTSLTIQCQVDSQVTMMFWYRQQPGQSLTLIATANQGSEATYESGFVIDKFPISRPNLTFSTLTVSNMSPEDSSIYLCSVGGVRTQYFGPGTRLLVL.

This clone turned up a few times. The genes are TRBV5-6 and TRBJ1-2, with a tentative D call TRBD1 (6 bases). Germline V lookup: CDR1 SGHDT, CDR2 YYEEEE. CDR3 length: 12 amino acids. The V and J ends lost 0 bases and 6 bases respectively, with 6 bases between them. CDR3: CASSLDRDGYTF. Written as DNA, the CDR3 is TGTGCCAGCAGCTTGGACAGGGATGGCTACACCTTC.